This T cell receptor (beta chain) was retrieved from a study of long-term antiretroviral therapy in people with HIV. V was clipped by 7 bases and J by 0 bases; unmatched bases: 12. CDR3 size: 16 residues. The germline gives CDR1 SQVTM, CDR2 ANQGSEA. Running of the v3.0 immunoSEQ assay took place at survey level. The table came from immunoSEQ multiplex PCR; TCRdb's copy has only in-frame clones and leaves some out. The profile shows about 22,000 clones, about nine tenths of them singletons. This rearrangement joins TRBV29-1 to TRBJ1-1, with 9 bases that match TRBD1. The sequence came from a woman aged 25 to 39 with HIV. The specimen was unsorted PBMCs, collected 1.8 years before starting antiretroviral therapy. The chain's CDR3 is CSAGGIYRGLNTEAFF. CDR3 DNA sequence: TGCAGCGCCGGGGGGATCTACAGGGGGCTGAACACTGAAGCTTTCTTT.